Each of the 28 T cell receptor beta chains below was sequenced from the same sample in a study of shared clonotypes between healthy human individuals. Sequencing was performed with immunoSEQ multiplex PCR; in TCRdb, only in-frame clones are kept and a portion is missing. This table holds about 2 million clones, about 95% found once. It was CD45RO-negative cells, positively selected for CCR7, that made up naive CD8 cells, with terminally differentiated effector memory CD45RA+ cells excluded. The sample comprised naive CD8+ T cells sorted from blood. The receptor source for this set is a young man in good health.

The CDR3 DNA sequence: TGTGCCAGCAGCTTAGATAGCCCTCTCTCGCTCCAATCCTACGAGCAGTACTTC. Residues: CASSLDSPLSLQSYEQYF. V gene TRBV11-2 combines with J gene TRBJ2-7, with D uncertain. The CDR3 runs to 18 residues. Germline V lookup: CDR1 SGHAT, CDR2 FQNNGV. V was clipped by 0 bases and J by 1 base, with 19 bases between them.

This clone came up once. CDR3 amino acids: CASSSPGTGVETQYF. The CDR3 DNA is TGTGCCAGCAGCAGTCCCGGGACAGGGGTTGAGACCCAGTACTTC. The rearrangement uses TRBV27 and TRBJ2-5; 10 bases align to TRBD1. V dropped 6 bases and J dropped 5; count of bases not matched to a gene: 9. Germline loops: CDR1 MNHEY, CDR2 SMNVEV (reference sequence). This CDR3 region has 15 residues.

Note on this clone: A much more abundant neighbour one base away suggests this may be a read error. This CDR3 is also generated by other DNA sequences in the sample. This chain connects TRBV7-9 to TRBJ1-5; D is unresolved. This CDR3 spans 12 amino acids. Trimming stripped 3 bases from V and 4 bases from J, with 4 bases between. CDR1 is SEHNR and CDR2 is FQNEAQ in the germline V gene (reference sequence). The CDR3 sequence: CASSFRNQPQHF. The CDR3 DNA is TGTGCCAGCAGCTTTAGGAATCAGCCCCAGCATTTT.

This sequence joins TRBV4-2 and TRBJ2-7; 10 bases align to TRBD2. There are 18 residues in the CDR3. V was clipped by 0 bases and J by 5 bases; unmatched bases: 13. Germline values: CDR1 LGHNA, CDR2 YNFKEQ. CDR3 sequence (DNA): TGTGCCAGCAGCCAAGAACTGGGTGCAGCGGGGGGGATCGACGAGCAGTACTTC. Amino acids: CASSQELGAAGGIDEQYF.

The rearrangement joins TRBV5-1 to TRBJ2-7; tentative D call: TRBD1 (5 bases). V dropped 0 bases and J dropped 3 bases, with 13 bases sitting between them. Germline CDR1 and CDR2: SGHRS and YFSETQ. This CDR3 region has 15 residues. CDR3 loop: CASSLDFGRVYEQYF. CDR3 coding DNA: TGCGCCAGCAGCTTGGATTTTGGCAGGGTCTACGAGCAGTACTTC.

This clone was counted a single time. V is TRBV27 and J is TRBJ2-7; 9 positions match TRBD2. Losses at the gene ends were 2 bases for V and 6 bases for J; bases not matched to a gene: 5. From germline, CDR1 is MNHEY and CDR2 SMNVEV (reference sequence). This CDR3 is 14 amino acids long. The CDR3 region is CASSLGSGSLEQYF. The CDR3 DNA reads TGTGCCAGCAGTTTAGGTAGCGGGAGTCTCGAGCAGTACTTC.

This chain uses TRBV15 with TRBJ2-7; D is possibly TRBD2 (5 bases). V lost 0 bases and J lost 0, with 9 bases in between. Germline V gene lookup returns CDR1 LNHNV and CDR2 YYDKDF (reference sequence). The CDR3 is made up of 15 amino acids. The CDR3 DNA sequence: TGTGCCACCAGCAGAGAACGCGGAGGCTCCTACGAGCAGTACTTC. It codes for CATSRERGGSYEQYF.

The chain uses TRBV27 and TRBJ2-3, with 16 bases that match TRBD2. This CDR3 is built from 21 residues. Germline CDR1 MNHEY, CDR2 SMNVEV (reference sequence). Germline trimming cut 5 bases from V and 1 base from J; bases unmatched to any gene: 15. As DNA, the CDR3 is TGTGCCAGCAGTCTCCATCCGGGACTAGCGGGAGGGCCAACAGGCACAGATACGCAGTATTTT. Its protein product is CASSLHPGLAGGPTGTDTQYF.

The chain has TRBV9 and TRBJ1-1; the match to TRBD1 covers 7 bases. Germline V gene data show CDR1 as SGDLS and CDR2 as YYNGEE. The CDR3 is 14 residues long. V lost 0 bases, J lost 11 bases, and 10 bases stayed unmatched. This chain's CDR3 is CASSVGGGQPNAFF. Written as DNA, the CDR3 is TGTGCCAGCAGCGTAGGAGGGGGACAGCCGAACGCTTTCTTT.

A note on this clone: This CDR3 is also generated by other DNA sequences in the sample. The chain combines TRBV7-9 with TRBJ2-1, with D uncertain. The CDR3 loop spans 13 amino acids. Per the germline V gene, CDR1 is SEHNR and CDR2 is FQNEAQ (reference sequence). V was shortened by 0 bases and J by 4 bases, with 4 bases between the two germline ends. The CDR3 is CASSLAAYNEQFF. The CDR3 nucleotides read TGTGCCAGCAGCTTAGCCGCATACAATGAGCAGTTCTTC. Full variable domain (remainder filled in from reference TRBV7-9 and TRBJ2-1): DTGVSQNPRHKITKRGQNVTFRCDPISEHNRLYWYRQTLGQGPEFLTYFQNEAQLEKSRLLSDRFSAERPKGSFSTLEIQRTEQGDSAMYLCASSLAAYNEQFFGPGTRLTVL.

The rearrangement uses TRBV30 and TRBJ1-4; D perhaps matches TRBD1 (6 bases). V dropped 5 bases and J dropped 3 bases, with 13 bases sitting between them. The germline V gene encodes CDR1 GTSNPN and CDR2 SVGIG (reference sequence). The CDR3 contains 14 residues. CDR3 DNA: TGTGCCTGGGGCTCAGGGGACTCTAATGAAAAACTGTTTTTT. Its protein product is CAWGSGDSNEKLFF.

This rearrangement joins TRBV28 to TRBJ1-5, with no clear D. Looked up from germline, CDR1 is MDHEN and CDR2 is SYDVKM. This CDR3 region has 14 residues. The V and J ends lost 3 bases and 5 bases respectively, with 11 bases between them. The CDR3 nucleotides are TGTGCCAGCAGTTTTCTGGGGATGGATCAGCCCCAGCATTTT. Protein sequence: CASSFLGMDQPQHF.

A remark on this clone: Other nucleotide sequences from this sample produce the same CDR3. The chain is built from TRBV9 and TRBJ1-2; tentative D call: TRBD1 (5 bases). The V end lost 2 bases, the J end lost 3 bases, and 11 bases lay between the germline ends. Per germline, CDR1 SGDLS and CDR2 YYNGEE. The CDR3 spans 14 residues. In DNA form, the CDR3 reads TGTGCCAGCAGCGTCGGTGGGGGGGACTATGGCTACACCTTC. Translation: CASSVGGGDYGYTF.

The gene calls are TRBV2 and TRBJ2-3, with TRBD2 matching over 12 bases. The CDR3 is 15 residues long. The V gene's germline CDR1 is SNHLY and CDR2 FYNNEI. V lost 9 bases and J lost 0; bases outside the gene matches: 4. CDR3 coding DNA: TGTGCCAGAAGACTAGCGGGAGTAAGCACAGATACGCAGTATTTT. Translation: CARRLAGVSTDTQYF.

The chain couples TRBV5-5 to TRBJ2-1, with 8 nucleotides matching TRBD2. Germline V CDR1 and CDR2: SGHKS, YYEKEE (reference sequence). The V and J ends lost 1 base and 0 bases, in that order; junction bases with no gene match: 9. The CDR3 totals 18 residues. CDR3 in DNA: TGTGCCAGCAGCTTGTCGGTTGCGGGGACTAGCTCCTACAATGAGCAGTTCTTC. Translating gives CASSLSVAGTSSYNEQFF.

The rearrangement links TRBV7-9 to TRBJ1-4; a weak D match, TRBD1 (6 bases). The CDR3 is 14 residues long. CDR1 SEHNR and CDR2 FQNEAQ come from the germline V gene (reference sequence). With 2 bases removed from V and 5 bases from J, the gap between germline ends came to 9 bases. CDR3 amino acids: CASSLTGQNEKLFF. The CDR3 DNA follows: TGTGCCAGCAGCTTAACAGGGCAAAATGAAAAACTGTTTTTT.

The V and J genes are TRBV5-1 and TRBJ2-1; 8 bases fit TRBD1. This CDR3 comprises 15 residues. Losses at the gene ends were 0 bases for V and 8 bases for J; bases not matched to a gene: 7. Per germline, CDR1 SGHRS and CDR2 YFSETQ. CDR3 bases: TGCGCCAGCAGCTTGGACAGGGGGTTGATCGATGAGCAGTTCTTC. Its translation: CASSLDRGLIDEQFF.

This chain links TRBV15 with TRBJ1-2; 8 bases line up with TRBD1. This CDR3 region has 17 residues. CDR1 is LNHNV, CDR2 YYDKDF, per germline (reference sequence). Trimming took 0 bases from V and 7 from J; bases not matched to a gene: 13. The CDR3 DNA reads TGTGCCACCAGCAGAGACCTGGGGCAGGGGGCGGTTGCTGGCTACACCTTC. Translation gives CATSRDLGQGAVAGYTF.

The chain carries TRBV19 and TRBJ1-2; D remains ambiguous. The V end was cut by 6 bases, the J end by 2 bases, with 13 bases between. CDR1 and CDR2 from the germline V gene are LNHDA and SQIVND (reference sequence). CDR3 length: 14 residues. DNA of the CDR3: TGTGCCAGTAGGCCGGATTGGGCCAACTATGGCTACACCTTC. This gives the protein CASRPDWANYGYTF.

The V call is TRBV28, the J call TRBJ1-5; the D gene is possibly TRBD1 (6 bases). CDR3 size: 16 residues. The germline CDR1 and CDR2 sequences are MDHEN and SYDVKM. The V gene lost 2 bases and the J gene lost 1 base, with 12 bases spanning the gap. This CDR3 is CASSLIKGESNQPQHF. DNA of the CDR3: TGTGCCAGCAGTTTAATAAAGGGGGAGAGCAATCAGCCCCAGCATTTT.

Notes on this clone: Different DNA sequences within this sample yield the same CDR3. The chain's CDR3 is CASSLEGGIHEQYF. The CDR3, as DNA: TGCGCCAGCAGCCTGGAAGGGGGTATCCACGAGCAGTACTTC. This rearrangement joins TRBV5-1 to TRBJ2-7, with D perhaps matching TRBD1 (6 bases). Trimming removed 4 bases at V and 5 bases at J, with 16 bases between. This CDR3 comprises 14 residues. Germline V gene data show CDR1 as SGHRS and CDR2 as YFSETQ.

The rearrangement uses TRBV30 and TRBJ2-7, with D perhaps being TRBD1 or TRBD2 (5 bases each). The V gene's germline CDR1 is GTSNPN and CDR2 SVGIG (reference sequence). Trimming left V 2 bases short and J 4 bases short, with 15 bases between. CDR3 length: 14 amino acids. The CDR3 sequence: CAWSLWDGPYEQYF. Here the CDR3 DNA reads TGTGCCTGGAGTCTGTGGGACGGACCTTACGAGCAGTACTTC.

This clone was seen only once. This sequence joins TRBV11-2 and TRBJ1-6; D uncertain. V lost 1 base and J lost 10, with 11 bases in between. The CDR3 spans 14 residues. Germline V gene data show CDR1 as SGHAT and CDR2 as FQNNGV. CDR3 in amino acids: CASSLVWGGSPLHF. CDR3 DNA sequence: TGTGCCAGCAGCTTAGTCTGGGGTGGGTCACCCCTCCACTTT. Drawing the rest from reference TRBV11-2 and TRBJ1-6, the complete variable domain is EAGVAQSPRYKIIEKRQSVAFWCNPISGHATLYWYQQILGQGPKLLIQFQNNGVVDDSQLPKDRFSAERLKGVDSTLKIQPAKLEDSAVYLCASSLVWGGSPLHFGNGTRLTVT.

This clone was found once. The chain recombines TRBV27 with TRBJ1-2, with TRBD1 matching 8 bases. V trimming: 5 bases; J trimming: 8 bases; junction bases outside the gene matches: 10. The CDR3 covers 14 residues. Looked up from germline, CDR1 is MNHEY and CDR2 is SMNVEV (reference sequence). As DNA, the CDR3 is TGTGCCAGCAGTCCGATCGGAGACAGGGGCGGCTACACCTTC. Protein product: CASSPIGDRGGYTF.

The chain couples TRBV10-3 to TRBJ2-6; D ambiguous. Deletions cut 5 bases from V and 3 bases from J, with 20 bases between. Germline-derived CDR1 and CDR2 are ENHRY and SYGVKD. This CDR3 has 18 residues. The CDR3 here is CAISHYYEGNGGANVLTF. In DNA, the CDR3 is TGTGCCATCAGTCACTACTATGAAGGGAATGGTGGGGCCAACGTCCTGACTTTC.

The chain is built from TRBV30 and TRBJ2-7; possibly TRBD2 for D (6 bases). CDR1 is GTSNPN, CDR2 SVGIG, per germline (reference sequence). The V gene lost 2 bases and the J gene lost 1 base, with 12 bases spanning the gap. CDR3 length equals 14 residues. The CDR3: CAWSLTSLSYEQYF. In nucleotides, the CDR3 is TGTGCCTGGAGTCTAACTAGCCTTTCCTACGAGCAGTACTTC. The full variable domain, in which reference TRBV30 and TRBJ2-7 provide the parts outside the CDR3, is SQTIHQWPATLVQPVGSPLSLECTVEGTSNPNLYWYRQAAGRGLQLLFYSVGIGQISSEVPQNLSASRPQDRQFILSSKKLLLSDSGFYLCAWSLTSLSYEQYFGPGTRLTVT.

The V and J genes are TRBV20-1 and TRBJ1-4; no clear D. V was trimmed by 1 base and J by 6 bases, leaving 3 bases between them. In germline, CDR1 is DFQATT, CDR2 SNEGSKA (reference sequence). The CDR3 totals 11 residues. The CDR3 region is CSARVDEKLFF. CDR3 sequence (DNA): TGCAGTGCTAGAGTGGATGAAAAACTGTTTTTT.

The chain has TRBV11-1 and TRBJ2-3; 9 bases fit TRBD1. The trim removed 5 bases at V and 3 bases at J, leaving 18 bases unmatched. The CDR3 loop spans 19 amino acids. The germline V gene encodes CDR1 SGHAT and CDR2 FQDESV (reference sequence). CDR3 sequence reads: CASSVRTGAFLGNTDTQYF. DNA for the CDR3: TGTGCCAGCAGCGTGAGGACAGGGGCGTTCCTTGGGAATACAGATACGCAGTATTTT.